The 22 T cell receptor beta chains in this list originate from one sample, sequenced in a study of CD8 T cells in ankylosing spondylitis. MiXCR, applied by TCRdb to the 5' RACE reads, yields one record per CDR3 protein. The sample records under 300,000 distinct CDR3 sequences, about 10% being singletons. What was sequenced was blood, either unsorted or a sorted T cell fraction (not recorded which). The origin of the receptors is a male donor with ankylosing spondylitis or in good health (not recorded which).

Only a few counts were recorded for this clonotype. J is TRBJ2-7 and V is TRBV21-1; TRBD1, as called in the table, went unchecked against the DNA. TRBV21-1 is described as a pseudogene. This CDR3 contains 19 residues. CDR3 loop: CASSKGGPGTRIGTYEQYF. The CDR3 DNA reads as TGTGCCAGCAGCAAGGGGGGGCCAGGGACAAGGATAGGAACTTACGAGCAGTACTTC.

This clonotype appeared many times. The chain recombines TRBV5-1 with TRBJ1-5; TRBD1 might be the D (6 bases). Between the trimmed V and J ends, which lost 1 base and 5 bases, there was a span of 10 bases. Looked up from germline, CDR1 is SGHRS and CDR2 is YFSETQ. This CDR3 has 14 amino acids. In DNA form, the CDR3 reads TGCGCCAGCAGCTTGATGGGGGCGGATCAGCCCCAGCATTTT. As protein: CASSLMGADQPQHF. Using reference TRBV5-1 and TRBJ1-5 for the parts outside the CDR3, the full variable domain is KAGVTQTPRYLIKTRGQQVTLSCSPISGHRSVSWYQQTPGQGLQFLFEYFSETQRNKGNFPGRFSGRQFSNSRSEMNVSTLELGDSALYLCASSLMGADQPQHFGDGTRLSIL.

The table lists this clonotype with many counts. The chain couples TRBV12-3 or TRBV12-4 to TRBJ2-2; 7 bases match TRBD1. The CDR3 consists of 14 residues. J lost 6 bases, V lost 6 bases, and 7 bases had no gene match. The CDR3 loop reads CASRDNQGAGELFF. CDR3 DNA: TGTGCCAGCAGAGACAATCAGGGGGCCGGGGAGCTGTTTTTT.

This clonotype has at least ten counts. The rearrangement joins TRBV13 to TRBJ2-1; tentatively, D is TRBD2 (6 bases). Looked up from germline, CDR1 is PRHDT and CDR2 is FYEKMQ (reference sequence). Trimming removed 5 bases from V and 0 bases from J, with 17 bases in between. The CDR3 is made up of 17 amino acids. CDR3 in DNA: TGTGCCAGCAGCGAGTGGGGACTCCCGAGCTCCTACAATGAGCAGTTCTTC. Protein sequence: CASSEWGLPSSYNEQFF.

This clonotype was detected ten times or more. V and J are TRBV4-1 and TRBJ2-7, with D uncertain. Deletions cut 3 bases from V and 0 bases from J, with 12 bases between. This CDR3 has 15 residues. In germline, CDR1 is MGHRA, CDR2 YSYEKL. The CDR3 region has the DNA TGCGCCAGCAGCCAGAAGTGGCCAACCTCCTACGAGCAGTACTTC. This sequence encodes CASSQKWPTSYEQYF.

This clonotype showed up many times. The V call is TRBV12-3 or TRBV12-4, the J call TRBJ2-7; TRBD1 is a possible D gene (5 bases). This CDR3 has 13 amino acids. Trimming shortened V by 6 bases and J by 1 base, and 10 bases separated the two germline ends. CDR3 protein: CASSYDRSYEQYF. The CDR3 coding sequence is TGTGCCAGCAGCTACGACAGATCCTACGAGCAGTACTTC.

CDR3 sequence (DNA): TGTGCCAGCAGCCAAGAAACCCTCGGGGCACTAGAGACCCAGTACTTC. Its protein is CASSQETLGALETQYF. The chain uses TRBV14 and TRBJ2-5, with D perhaps matching TRBD1 or TRBD2 (5 bases each). This CDR3 is 16 amino acids long. V was trimmed by 0 bases and J by 4 bases, leaving 15 bases between them. Looked up from germline, CDR1 is SGHDN and CDR2 is FVKESK. The full variable domain, its missing parts supplied by reference TRBV14 and TRBJ2-5, is EAGVTQFPSHSVIEKGQTVTLRCDPISGHDNLYWYRRVMGKEIKFLLHFVKESKQDESGMPNNRFLAERTGGTYSTLKVQPAELEDSGVYFCASSQETLGALETQYFGPGTRLLVL.

As regards this clonotype: A clone one base away is much larger, so this may be a read error. This chain links TRBV7-2 with TRBJ2-3; D possibly matches TRBD1 or TRBD2 (5 bases each). Germline CDR1 is SGHTA and CDR2 is FQGNSA. The CDR3 contains 14 residues. The CDR3 is CASSRDPDTATQYF. CDR3 nucleotides: TGTGCCAGCAGCCGGGACCCGGACACAGCTACGCAGTATTTT. The full variable domain, in which reference TRBV7-2 and TRBJ2-3 provide the parts outside the CDR3, is GAGVSQSPSNKVTEKGKDVELRCDPISGHTALYWYRQSLGQGLEFLIYFQGNSAPDKSGLPSDRFSAERTGGSVSTLTIQRTQQEDSAVYLCASSRDPDTATQYFGPGTRLTVL.

This clonotype was observed at least ten times. This chain connects TRBV12-3 or TRBV12-4 to TRBJ2-3, with TRBD2 as a possible D gene (5 bases). CDR3 length equals 14 residues. With 6 bases removed from V and 5 bases from J, the gap between germline ends came to 15 bases. The chain's CDR3 is CASRRRGLGDTQYF. CDR3 sequence (DNA): TGTGCCAGCAGACGACGCGGGCTCGGAGATACGCAGTATTTT.

This clonotype was seen repeatedly, ten times or more. V usage is TRBV28 and J usage is TRBJ2-3; TRBD2 is a possible D gene (6 bases). Germline V gene sequence: CDR1 MDHEN, CDR2 SYDVKM. This CDR3 is built from 14 residues. V was trimmed by 6 bases and J by 0 bases, leaving 10 bases between them. CDR3 in DNA: TGTGCCAGCAGCCCTCTAGCGAGCACAGATACGCAGTATTTT. Its translation: CASSPLASTDTQYF.

There are many counts of this clonotype. The V call is TRBV7-2, the J call TRBJ1-1; 7 positions agree with TRBD1. The CDR3 runs to 14 residues. Per germline, CDR1 SGHTA and CDR2 FQGNSA. V shed 3 bases and J 5 bases; nucleotides not matched to a gene: 6. The CDR3 reads CASSLHRGQTEAFF. The CDR3 DNA follows: TGTGCCAGCAGCTTGCACCGGGGACAGACTGAAGCTTTCTTT. Using reference TRBV7-2 and TRBJ1-1 for the parts outside the CDR3, the full variable domain is GAGVSQSPSNKVTEKGKDVELRCDPISGHTALYWYRQSLGQGLEFLIYFQGNSAPDKSGLPSDRFSAERTGGSVSTLTIQRTQQEDSAVYLCASSLHRGQTEAFFGQGTRLTVV.

This clonotype was counted at least ten times. V usage is TRBV6-2 or TRBV6-3 and J usage is TRBJ1-1; no firm D call. Germline lookup yields CDR1 MNHEY and CDR2 SVGEGT. The length of the CDR3 is 13 residues. V lost 7 bases and J 5 bases, leaving 14 bases between the germline ends. CDR3 bases: TGTGCCAGCATTCTGGCGGGCTGGACTGAAGCTTTCTTT. Protein sequence: CASILAGWTEAFF.

The sample holds many counts of this clonotype. This sequence joins TRBV27 and TRBJ1-2; 11 nucleotides align to TRBD1. This CDR3 region has 15 residues. Per the germline V gene, CDR1 is MNHEY and CDR2 is SMNVEV (reference sequence). With 6 bases clipped from V and 4 bases from J, the junction kept 7 bases outside the gene matches. The CDR3 sequence: CASRGTGGSIYGYTF. Here the CDR3 DNA reads TGTGCCAGCAGGGGGACAGGGGGATCAATCTATGGCTACACCTTC.

This clonotype was detected many times. The V call is TRBV7-6, the J call TRBJ1-5; D gene unclear. V lost 5 bases and J 7 bases, leaving 3 bases between the germline ends. The germline V gene encodes CDR1 SGHVS and CDR2 FNYEAQ. The CDR3 has 10 residues. The CDR3, as DNA: TGTGCCAGCAGCCCCCAGCCCCAGCATTTT. Amino acid sequence: CASSPQPQHF. Drawing the rest from reference TRBV7-6 and TRBJ1-5, the complete variable domain is GAGVSQSPRYKVTKRGQDVALRCDPISGHVSLYWYRQALGQGPEFLTYFNYEAQQDKSGLPNDRFSAERPEGSISTLTIQRTEQRDSAMYRCASSPQPQHFGDGTRLSIL.

This clonotype was observed many times. The chain is built from TRBV21-1 and TRBJ2-1; the table assigns TRBD1, which was not confirmed against the DNA. TRBV21-1 counts as a pseudogene. The CDR3 consists of 16 residues. The CDR3 protein is CASSKLQGYSYNEQFF. CDR3 DNA sequence: TGTGCCAGCAGCAAATTACAGGGCTACTCCTACAATGAGCAGTTCTTC.

The V gene is TRBV7-3, the J gene TRBJ2-2, with D maybe TRBD2 (7 bases). V lost 7 bases and J lost 4, with 19 bases in between. The germline V gene encodes CDR1 SGHTA and CDR2 FQGTGA. This CDR3 spans 16 amino acids. The CDR3 coding sequence is TGTGCCAGCATCGGACGGGGGGCGTCAGGCACCGGGGAGCTGTTTTTT. Protein product: CASIGRGASGTGELFF. Full variable domain (missing parts from reference TRBV7-3 and TRBJ2-2): GAGVSQTPSNKVTEKGKYVELRCDPISGHTALYWYRQSLGQGPEFLIYFQGTGAADDSGLPNDRFFAVRPEGSVSTLKIQRTERGDSAVYLCASIGRGASGTGELFFGEGSRLTVL.

CDR3 amino acids: CASSEGYSNQPQHF. For the CDR3, the DNA is TGTGCCAGCAGTGAAGGGTATAGCAATCAGCCCCAGCATTTT. The gene calls are TRBV2 and TRBJ1-5; D gene ambiguous. V lost 1 base and J lost 0, with 4 bases in between. This CDR3 region has 14 residues. Germline V lookup: CDR1 SNHLY, CDR2 FYNNEI.

This clonotype was picked up a small number of times. The chain uses TRBV11-2 and TRBJ2-3; TRBD2 matches at 9 bases. The germline V gene encodes CDR1 SGHAT and CDR2 FQNNGV. The CDR3 has 16 amino acids. V was pared by 5 bases and J by 1 base, with 7 bases of the junction left unmatched. CDR3 region: CASSPIAGARTDTQYF. The CDR3 DNA reads TGTGCCAGCAGCCCTATAGCGGGGGCCCGCACAGATACGCAGTATTTT.

This clonotype was recorded at least ten times. The rearrangement links TRBV2 to TRBJ2-3; 9 bases are a match to TRBD2. CDR3 size: 14 residues. Trimming removed 5 bases from V and 3 bases from J; junction bases left unmatched: 3. Germline CDR1 reads SNHLY; CDR2 reads FYNNEI. The CDR3 DNA reads TGTGCCAGCAGTCCCGGACTAGCGACAGATACGCAGTATTTT. Its translation is CASSPGLATDTQYF.

This clonotype was recorded many times. V is TRBV20-1 and J is TRBJ2-3; unclear D gene. V lost 1 base, J lost 5 bases, and 13 bases lay in between. Germline lookup yields CDR1 DFQATT and CDR2 SNEGSKA (reference sequence). There are 14 residues in the CDR3. The CDR3 DNA follows: TGCAGTGCTAGAGCGCAAGTTTTTGGAGATACGCAGTATTTT. Protein: CSARAQVFGDTQYF.

This clonotype turned up a few times. The CDR3 protein is CASRETGSSYEQYF. The CDR3 DNA is TGTGCCAGCAGAGAGACAGGGAGTTCGTACGAGCAGTACTTC. The rearrangement links TRBV6-1 to TRBJ2-7; 7 bases map to TRBD1. The germline CDR1 and CDR2 sequences are MNHNS and SASEGT. The CDR3 totals 14 residues. V shed 6 bases and J 4 bases; nucleotides not matched to a gene: 9.

This clonotype was detected only a few times. V usage is TRBV5-1 and J usage is TRBJ2-1; TRBD2 matches 7 bases. V lost 4 bases and J lost 0; bases outside the gene matches: 4. The V gene's germline CDR1 is SGHRS and CDR2 YFSETQ. The CDR3 loop spans 15 amino acids. DNA for the CDR3: TGCGCCAGCAGCCCCGGACTAGTCTCCTACAATGAGCAGTTCTTC. This sequence encodes CASSPGLVSYNEQFF. Filled out from reference TRBV5-1 and TRBJ2-1, the complete variable domain reads KAGVTQTPRYLIKTRGQQVTLSCSPISGHRSVSWYQQTPGQGLQFLFEYFSETQRNKGNFPGRFSGRQFSNSRSEMNVSTLELGDSALYLCASSPGLVSYNEQFFGPGTRLTVL.